This T cell receptor beta chain was identified during a study of T-cell memory formation after mild COVID-19. As for this clonotype: Its specificity is not known.

CDR1 SQVTM and CDR2 ANQGSEA come from the germline V gene. This CDR3 comprises 14 residues. V was pared by 7 bases and J by 9 bases, with 22 bases between. Whole-study results and caveats: Contracting CD4+ clones sat mainly in CM and EM; CD8+ in EMRA. The finding that pre-infection memory included some responding clones suggested that cross-reactive memory joined. There was no confirmation that second-wave clones peaking on day 37 were SARS-CoV-2 specific.

TCR alpha and TCR beta cDNA libraries carrying sample barcodes and UMIs were produced by 5'RACE using constant-segment primers. TCRdb itself ran the 5' RACE reads through MiXCR, one entry per CDR3 protein. The table shows approximately 180,000 distinct CDR3 sequences, with roughly 16% occurring only once. The sequenced sample consisted of PBMCs or a T cell subset sorted from them (not recorded which). The V gene is TRBV29-1, the J gene TRBJ2-4; D remains unclear. The source is an adult woman who had mild COVID-19 (a few samples of this study predate the infection). Cell type and time point are not known. CDR3 in amino acids: CSALELVGPGIQYF. In DNA, the CDR3 is TGCAGCGCCTTAGAGTTAGTGGGCCCGGGCATTCAGTACTTC.